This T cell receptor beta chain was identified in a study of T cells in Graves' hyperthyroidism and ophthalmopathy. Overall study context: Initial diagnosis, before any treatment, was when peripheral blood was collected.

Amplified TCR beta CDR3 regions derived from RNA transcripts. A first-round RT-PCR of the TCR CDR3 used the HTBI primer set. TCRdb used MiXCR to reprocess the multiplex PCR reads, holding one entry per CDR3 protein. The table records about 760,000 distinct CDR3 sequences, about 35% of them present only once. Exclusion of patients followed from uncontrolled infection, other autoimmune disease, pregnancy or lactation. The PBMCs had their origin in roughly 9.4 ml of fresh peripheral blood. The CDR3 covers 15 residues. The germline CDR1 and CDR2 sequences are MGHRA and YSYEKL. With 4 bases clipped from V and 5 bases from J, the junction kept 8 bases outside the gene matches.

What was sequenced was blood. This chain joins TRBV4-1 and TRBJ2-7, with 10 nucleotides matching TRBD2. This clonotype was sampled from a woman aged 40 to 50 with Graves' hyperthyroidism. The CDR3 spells CASSPPSGRNHEQYF. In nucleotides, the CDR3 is TGCGCCAGCAGCCCCCCTAGCGGGAGAAACCACGAGCAGTACTTC.